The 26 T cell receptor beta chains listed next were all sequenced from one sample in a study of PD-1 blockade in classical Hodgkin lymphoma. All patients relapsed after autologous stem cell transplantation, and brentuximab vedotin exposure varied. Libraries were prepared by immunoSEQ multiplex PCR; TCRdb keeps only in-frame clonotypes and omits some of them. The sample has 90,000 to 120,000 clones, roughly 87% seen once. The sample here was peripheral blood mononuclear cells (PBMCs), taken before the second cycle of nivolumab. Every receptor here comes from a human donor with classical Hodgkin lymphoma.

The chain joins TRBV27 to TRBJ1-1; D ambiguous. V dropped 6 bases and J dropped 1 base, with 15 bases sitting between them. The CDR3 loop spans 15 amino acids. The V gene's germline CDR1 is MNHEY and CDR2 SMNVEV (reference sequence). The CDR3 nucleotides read TGTGCCAGCAGCAAAAACGGACGGGCGAACACTGAAGCTTTCTTT. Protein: CASSKNGRANTEAFF.

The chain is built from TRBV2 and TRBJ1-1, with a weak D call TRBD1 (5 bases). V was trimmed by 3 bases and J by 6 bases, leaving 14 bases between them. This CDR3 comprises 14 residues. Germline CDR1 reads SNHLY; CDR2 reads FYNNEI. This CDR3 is CASSDRGKVSEAFF. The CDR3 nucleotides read TGTGCCAGCAGTGATCGGGGCAAAGTGTCTGAAGCTTTCTTT. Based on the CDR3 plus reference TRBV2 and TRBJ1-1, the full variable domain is EPEVTQTPSHQVTQMGQEVILRCVPISNHLYFYWYRQILGQKVEFLVSFYNNEISEKSEIFDDQFSVERPDGSNFTLKIRSTKLEDSAMYFCASSDRGKVSEAFFGQGTRLTVV.

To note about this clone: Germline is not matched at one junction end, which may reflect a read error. The DNA for the CDR3 is TGTGCCAGCAGTGAGGGACTAGGCCAACAGACCCAGTACTTC. Translating gives CASSEGLGQQTQYF. The V gene is TRBV28, the J gene TRBJ2-5; TRBD2 matches 8 bases. The germline V gene has CDR1 MDHEN and CDR2 SYDVKM. The CDR3 extends over 14 amino acids. Full variable domain (outside the CDR3, taken from reference TRBV28 and TRBJ2-5): DVKVTQSSRYLVKRTGEKVFLECVQDMDHENMFWYRQDPGLGLRLIYFSYDVKMKEKGDIPEGYSVSREKKERFSLILESASTNQTSMYLCASSEGLGQQTQYFGPGTRLLVL.

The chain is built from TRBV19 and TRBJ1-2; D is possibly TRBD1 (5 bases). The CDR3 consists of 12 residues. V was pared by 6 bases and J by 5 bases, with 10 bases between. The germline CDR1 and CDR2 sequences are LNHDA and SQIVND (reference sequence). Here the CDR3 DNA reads TGTGCCAGTAGGCGCGACAGTTATGGCTACACCTTC. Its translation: CASRRDSYGYTF.

The CDR3 region is CASSPDRVQETQYF. DNA of the CDR3: TGCGCCAGCAGCCCCGACAGGGTGCAAGAGACCCAGTACTTC. The V gene is TRBV5-1, the J gene TRBJ2-5, with TRBD1 identical over 7 bases. CDR3 size: 14 residues. Germline trimming cut 4 bases from V and 2 bases from J; bases unmatched to any gene: 5. Germline CDR1 and CDR2: SGHRS and YFSETQ.

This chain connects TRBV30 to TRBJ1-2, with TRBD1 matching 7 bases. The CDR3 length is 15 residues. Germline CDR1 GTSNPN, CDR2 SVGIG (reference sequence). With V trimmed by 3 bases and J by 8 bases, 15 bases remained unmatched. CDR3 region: CAWSLTNAGTEGYTF. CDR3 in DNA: TGTGCCTGGAGCCTAACAAACGCCGGGACAGAAGGCTACACCTTC.

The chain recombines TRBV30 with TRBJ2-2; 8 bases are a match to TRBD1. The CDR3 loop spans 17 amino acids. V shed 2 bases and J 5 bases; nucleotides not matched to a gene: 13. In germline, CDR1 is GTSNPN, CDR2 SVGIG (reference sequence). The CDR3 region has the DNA TGTGCCTGGAGTATACATAGGACAGGGCGGGCGACCGGGGAGCTGTTTTTT. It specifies CAWSIHRTGRATGELFF.

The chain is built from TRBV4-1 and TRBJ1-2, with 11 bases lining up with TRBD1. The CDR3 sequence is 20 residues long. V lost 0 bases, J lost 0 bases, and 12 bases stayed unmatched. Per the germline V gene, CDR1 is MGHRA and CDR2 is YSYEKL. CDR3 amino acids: CASSQDFRRGQGAANYGYTF. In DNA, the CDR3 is TGCGCCAGCAGCCAAGATTTTCGTCGAGGACAGGGGGCAGCTAACTATGGCTACACCTTC.

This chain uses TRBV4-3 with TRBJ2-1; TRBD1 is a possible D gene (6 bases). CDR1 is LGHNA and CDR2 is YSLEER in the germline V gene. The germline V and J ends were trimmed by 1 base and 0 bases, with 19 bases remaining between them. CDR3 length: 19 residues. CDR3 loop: CASSQGGRWGSLSYNEQFF. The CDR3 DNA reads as TGCGCCAGCAGCCAAGGGGGGCGGTGGGGTTCCCTCTCCTACAATGAGCAGTTCTTC.

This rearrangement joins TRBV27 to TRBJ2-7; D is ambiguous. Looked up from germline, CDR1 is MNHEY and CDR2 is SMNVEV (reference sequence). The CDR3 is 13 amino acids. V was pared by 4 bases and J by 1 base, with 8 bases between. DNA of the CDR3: TGTGCCAGCAGTTCCGGCCTTTCCTACGAGCAGTACTTC. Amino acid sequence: CASSSGLSYEQYF.

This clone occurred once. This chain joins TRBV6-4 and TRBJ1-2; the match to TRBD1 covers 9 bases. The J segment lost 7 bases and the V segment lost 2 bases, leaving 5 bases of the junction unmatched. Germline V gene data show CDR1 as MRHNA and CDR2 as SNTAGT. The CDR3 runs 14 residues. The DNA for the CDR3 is TGTGCCAGCAGTGACCCGGGACAGGGTCCTGGCTACACCTTC. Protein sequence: CASSDPGQGPGYTF.

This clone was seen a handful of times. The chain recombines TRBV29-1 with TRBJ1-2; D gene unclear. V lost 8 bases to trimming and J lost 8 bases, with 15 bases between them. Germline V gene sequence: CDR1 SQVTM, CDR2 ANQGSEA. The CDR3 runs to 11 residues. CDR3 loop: CSTLRADGYTF. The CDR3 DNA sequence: TGCAGCACCCTTAGGGCGGACGGCTACACCTTC.

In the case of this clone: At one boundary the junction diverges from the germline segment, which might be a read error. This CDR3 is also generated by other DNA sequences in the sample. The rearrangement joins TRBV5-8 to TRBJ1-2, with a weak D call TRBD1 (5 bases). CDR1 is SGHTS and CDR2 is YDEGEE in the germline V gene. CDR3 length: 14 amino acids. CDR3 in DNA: TGCGCCAGCAGCTTGGCTGCCAGGGAGTATGGCTACACCTTC. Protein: CASSLAAREYGYTF.

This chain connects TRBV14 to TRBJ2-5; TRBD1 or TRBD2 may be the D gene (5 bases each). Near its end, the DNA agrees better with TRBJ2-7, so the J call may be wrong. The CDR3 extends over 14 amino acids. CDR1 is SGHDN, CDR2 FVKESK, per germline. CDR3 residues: CASSQDGGGYEQYF. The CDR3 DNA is TGTGCCAGCAGCCAAGACGGTGGGGGCTACGAGCAGTACTTC.

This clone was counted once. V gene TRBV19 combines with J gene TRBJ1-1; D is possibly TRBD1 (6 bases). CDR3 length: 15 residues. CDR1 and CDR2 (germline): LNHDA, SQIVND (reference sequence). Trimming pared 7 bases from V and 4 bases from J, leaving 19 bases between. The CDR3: CASNEDSRGVTEAFF. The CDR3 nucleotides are TGTGCCAGTAACGAGGATAGCAGGGGAGTCACTGAAGCTTTCTTT.

The CDR3 bases are TGTGCCAGCAGCGTCTCGACAGGGGGTGCCAAAAACATTCAGTACTTC. Its protein is CASSVSTGGAKNIQYF. The chain carries TRBV9 and TRBJ2-4; 9 positions match TRBD1. Trimming took 2 bases from V and 1 from J; bases not matched to a gene: 4. The length of the CDR3 is 16 residues. Germline CDR1 reads SGDLS; CDR2 reads YYNGEE. Full variable domain (rest looked up from reference TRBV9 and TRBJ2-4): DSGVTQTPKHLITATGQRVTLRCSPRSGDLSVYWYQQSLDQGLQFLIQYYNGEERAKGNILERFSAQQFPDLHSELNLSSLELGDSALYFCASSVSTGGAKNIQYFGAGTRLSVL.

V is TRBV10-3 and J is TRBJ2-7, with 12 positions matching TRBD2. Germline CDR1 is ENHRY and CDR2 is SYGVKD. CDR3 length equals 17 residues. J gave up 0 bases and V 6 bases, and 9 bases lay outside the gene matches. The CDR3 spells CAIRPSGLAGLSYEQYF. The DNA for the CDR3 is TGTGCCATCAGGCCTTCCGGACTAGCGGGACTCTCCTACGAGCAGTACTTC.

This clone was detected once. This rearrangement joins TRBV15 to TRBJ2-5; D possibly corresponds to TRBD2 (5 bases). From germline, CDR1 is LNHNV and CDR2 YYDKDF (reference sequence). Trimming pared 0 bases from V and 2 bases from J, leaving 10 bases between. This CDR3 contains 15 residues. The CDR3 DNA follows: TGTGCCACCAGCAGAGATCTTGAGCGGCAAGAGACCCAGTACTTC. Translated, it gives CATSRDLERQETQYF.

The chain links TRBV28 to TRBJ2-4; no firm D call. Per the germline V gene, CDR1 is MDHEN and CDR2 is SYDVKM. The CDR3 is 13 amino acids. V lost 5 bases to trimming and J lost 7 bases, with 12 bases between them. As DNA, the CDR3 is TGTGCCAGCAGTCCTTGGGCGGAGAACATTCAGTACTTC. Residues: CASSPWAENIQYF.

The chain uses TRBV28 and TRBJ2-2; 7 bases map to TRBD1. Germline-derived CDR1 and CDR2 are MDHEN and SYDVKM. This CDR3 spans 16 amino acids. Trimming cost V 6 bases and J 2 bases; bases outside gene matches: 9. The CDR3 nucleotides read TGTGCCAGCAGGCAAGGACAGGTTCTTAACACCGGGGAGCTGTTTTTT. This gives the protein CASRQGQVLNTGELFF.

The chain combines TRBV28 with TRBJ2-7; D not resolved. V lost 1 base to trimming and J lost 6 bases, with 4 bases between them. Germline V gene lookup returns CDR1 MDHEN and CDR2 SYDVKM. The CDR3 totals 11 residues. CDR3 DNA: TGTGCCAGCAGTTTATCGGGCGAGCAGTACTTC. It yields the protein CASSLSGEQYF.

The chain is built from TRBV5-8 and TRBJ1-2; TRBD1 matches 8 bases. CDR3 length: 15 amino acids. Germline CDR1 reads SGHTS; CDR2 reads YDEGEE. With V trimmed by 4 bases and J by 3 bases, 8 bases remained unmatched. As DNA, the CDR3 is TGTGCCAGCAGCCACGCAGGGGGCGTATACTATGGCTACACCTTC. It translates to CASSHAGGVYYGYTF.

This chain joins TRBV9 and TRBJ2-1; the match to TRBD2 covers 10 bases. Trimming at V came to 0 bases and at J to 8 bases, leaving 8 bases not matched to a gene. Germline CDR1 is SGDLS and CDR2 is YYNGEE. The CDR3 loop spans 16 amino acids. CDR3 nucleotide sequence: TGTGCCAGCAGCGTAGCCCTAGCGGGAGTTCAAGATGAGCAGTTCTTC. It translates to CASSVALAGVQDEQFF.

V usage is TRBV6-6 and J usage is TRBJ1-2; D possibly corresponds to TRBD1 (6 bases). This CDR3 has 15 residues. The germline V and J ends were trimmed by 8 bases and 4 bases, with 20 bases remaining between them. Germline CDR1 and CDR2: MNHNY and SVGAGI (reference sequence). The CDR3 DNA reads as TGTGCCAGCCATAACGGGCAGGGGCACCTCTATGGCTACACCTTC. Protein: CASHNGQGHLYGYTF.

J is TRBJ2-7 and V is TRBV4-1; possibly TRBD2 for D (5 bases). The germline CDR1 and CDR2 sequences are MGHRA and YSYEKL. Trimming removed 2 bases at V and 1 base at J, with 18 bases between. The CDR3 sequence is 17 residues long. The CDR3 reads CASSQPRSESRSYEQYF. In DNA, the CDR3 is TGCGCCAGCAGCCAACCCCGTAGCGAGAGCAGATCCTACGAGCAGTACTTC.

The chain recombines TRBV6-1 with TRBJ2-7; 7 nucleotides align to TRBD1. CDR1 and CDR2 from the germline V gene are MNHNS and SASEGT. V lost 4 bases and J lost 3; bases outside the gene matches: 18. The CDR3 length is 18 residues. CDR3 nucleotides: TGTGCCAGCAGTGGAAGCCCCCTCGGACAGGAGTTTTACTACGAGCAGTACTTC. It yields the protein CASSGSPLGQEFYYEQYF.